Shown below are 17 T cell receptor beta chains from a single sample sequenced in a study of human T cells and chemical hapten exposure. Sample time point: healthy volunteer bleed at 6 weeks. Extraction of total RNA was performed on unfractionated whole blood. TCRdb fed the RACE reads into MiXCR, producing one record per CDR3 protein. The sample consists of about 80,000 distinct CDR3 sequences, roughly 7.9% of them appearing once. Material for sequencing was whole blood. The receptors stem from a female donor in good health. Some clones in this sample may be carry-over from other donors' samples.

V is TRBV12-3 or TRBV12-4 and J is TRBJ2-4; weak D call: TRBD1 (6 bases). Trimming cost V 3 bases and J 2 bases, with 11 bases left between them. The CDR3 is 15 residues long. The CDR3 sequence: CASSFGGRTKNIQYF. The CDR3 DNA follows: TGTGCCAGCAGTTTTGGGGGCCGTACCAAAAACATTCAGTACTTC.

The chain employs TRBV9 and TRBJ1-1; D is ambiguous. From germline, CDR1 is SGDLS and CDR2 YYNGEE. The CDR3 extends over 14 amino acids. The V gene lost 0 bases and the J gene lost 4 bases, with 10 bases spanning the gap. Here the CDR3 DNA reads TGTGCCAGCAGCGTAGCTCCGGAGGCCACTGAAGCTTTCTTT. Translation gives CASSVAPEATEAFF. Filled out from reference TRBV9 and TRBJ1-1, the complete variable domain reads DSGVTQTPKHLITATGQRVTLRCSPRSGDLSVYWYQQSLDQGLQFLIQYYNGEERAKGNILERFSAQQFPDLHSELNLSSLELGDSALYFCASSVAPEATEAFFGQGTRLTVV.

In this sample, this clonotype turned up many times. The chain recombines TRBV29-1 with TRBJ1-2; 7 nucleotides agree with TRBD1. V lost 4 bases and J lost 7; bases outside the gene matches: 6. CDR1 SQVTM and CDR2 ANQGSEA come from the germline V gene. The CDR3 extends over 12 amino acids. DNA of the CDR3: TGCAGCGTTGGGGACAGAGTCTCTGGCTACACCTTC. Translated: CSVGDRVSGYTF.

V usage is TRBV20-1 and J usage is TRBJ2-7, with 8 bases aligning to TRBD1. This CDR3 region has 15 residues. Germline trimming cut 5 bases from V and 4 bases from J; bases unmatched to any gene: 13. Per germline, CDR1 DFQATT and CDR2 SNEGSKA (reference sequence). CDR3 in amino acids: CSAQERTGLWYEQYF. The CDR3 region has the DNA TGCAGTGCTCAAGAAAGGACAGGGCTATGGTACGAGCAGTACTTC.

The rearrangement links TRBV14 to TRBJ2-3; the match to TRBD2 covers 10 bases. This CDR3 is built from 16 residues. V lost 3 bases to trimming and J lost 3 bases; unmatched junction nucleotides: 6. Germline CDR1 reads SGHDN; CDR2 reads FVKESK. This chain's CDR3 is CASSHRTSGRTDTQYF. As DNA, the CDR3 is TGTGCCAGCAGCCACCGGACTAGCGGCCGGACAGATACGCAGTATTTT.

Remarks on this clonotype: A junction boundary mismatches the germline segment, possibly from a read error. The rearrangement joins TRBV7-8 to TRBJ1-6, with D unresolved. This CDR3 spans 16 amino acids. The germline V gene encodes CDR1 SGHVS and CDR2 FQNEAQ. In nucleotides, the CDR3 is TGTGCCAGCAGCTTAGCGGGGAGCTCCTATAATGCACCCCTCCACTTT. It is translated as CASSLAGSSYNAPLHF.

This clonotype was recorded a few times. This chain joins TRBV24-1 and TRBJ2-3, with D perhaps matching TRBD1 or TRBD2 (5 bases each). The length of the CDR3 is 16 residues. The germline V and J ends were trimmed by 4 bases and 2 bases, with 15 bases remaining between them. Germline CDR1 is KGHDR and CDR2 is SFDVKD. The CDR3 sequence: CATSDPGRSYTDTQYF. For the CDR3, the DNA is TGTGCCACCAGTGACCCGGGGCGCTCTTACACAGATACGCAGTATTTT.

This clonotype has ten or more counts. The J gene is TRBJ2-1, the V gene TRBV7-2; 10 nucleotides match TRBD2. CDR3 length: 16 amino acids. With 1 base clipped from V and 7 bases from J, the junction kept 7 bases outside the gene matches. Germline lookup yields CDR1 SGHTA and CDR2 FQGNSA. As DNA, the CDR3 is TGTGCCAGCAGCTTAGGGAGTCTAGCGGGGGTTAATGAGCAGTTCTTC. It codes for CASSLGSLAGVNEQFF.

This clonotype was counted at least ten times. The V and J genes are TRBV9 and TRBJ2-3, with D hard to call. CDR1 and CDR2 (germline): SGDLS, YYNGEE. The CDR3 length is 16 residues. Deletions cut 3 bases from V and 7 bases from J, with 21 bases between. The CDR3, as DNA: TGTGCCAGCAGCGGCCCCACTCTGGCAACGGTAAATACGCAGTATTTT. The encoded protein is CASSGPTLATVNTQYF.

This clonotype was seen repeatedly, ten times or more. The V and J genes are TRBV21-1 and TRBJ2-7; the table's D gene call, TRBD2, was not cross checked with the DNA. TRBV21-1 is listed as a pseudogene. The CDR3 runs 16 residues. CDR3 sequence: CASSGGLAGARCEQYF. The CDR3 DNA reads TGTGCCAGCAGCGGTGGACTAGCGGGGGCCCGCTGCGAGCAGTACTTC.

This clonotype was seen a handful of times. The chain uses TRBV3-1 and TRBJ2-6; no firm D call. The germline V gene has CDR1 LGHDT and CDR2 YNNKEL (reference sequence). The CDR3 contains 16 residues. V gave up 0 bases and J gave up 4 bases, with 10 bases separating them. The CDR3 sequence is CASSQEAGSGANVLTF. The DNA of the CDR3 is TGTGCCAGCAGCCAAGAGGCAGGATCAGGGGCCAACGTCCTGACTTTC.

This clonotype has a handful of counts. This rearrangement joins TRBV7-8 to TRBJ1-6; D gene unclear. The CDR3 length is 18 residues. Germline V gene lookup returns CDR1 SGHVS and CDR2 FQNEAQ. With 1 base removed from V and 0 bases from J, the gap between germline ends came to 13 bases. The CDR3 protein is CASSLGWVPSSYNSPLHF. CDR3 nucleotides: TGTGCCAGCAGCTTAGGGTGGGTTCCGAGCTCCTATAATTCACCCCTCCACTTT.

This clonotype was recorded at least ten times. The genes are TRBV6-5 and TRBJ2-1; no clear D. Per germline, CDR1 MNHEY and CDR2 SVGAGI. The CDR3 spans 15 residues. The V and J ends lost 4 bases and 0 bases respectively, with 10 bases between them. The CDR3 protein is CASSSNLPSYNEQFF. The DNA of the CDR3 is TGTGCCAGCAGTTCTAACCTCCCCTCCTACAATGAGCAGTTCTTC.

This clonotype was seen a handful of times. The CDR3 nucleotides are TGTGCCAGCAGTGAAGCCCCTGTTGGGGGGGTGGACGAGCAGTACTTC. Its protein product is CASSEAPVGGVDEQYF. J is TRBJ2-7 and V is TRBV6-1, with 7 positions matching TRBD2. The CDR3 is 16 amino acids. J was trimmed by 5 bases and V by 0 bases; bases with no gene match: 10. CDR1 and CDR2 from the germline V gene are MNHNS and SASEGT.

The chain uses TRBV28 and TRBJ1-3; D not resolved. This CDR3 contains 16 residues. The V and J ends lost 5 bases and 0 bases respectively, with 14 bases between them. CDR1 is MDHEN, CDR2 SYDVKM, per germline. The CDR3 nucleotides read TGTGCCAGCAGTACCCCGTGGACGAGCTCTGGAAACACCATATATTTT. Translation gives CASSTPWTSSGNTIYF.

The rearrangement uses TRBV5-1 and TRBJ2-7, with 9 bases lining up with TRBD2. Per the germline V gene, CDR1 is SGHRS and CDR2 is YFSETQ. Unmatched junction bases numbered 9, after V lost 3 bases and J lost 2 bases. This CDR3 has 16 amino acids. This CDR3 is CASSSESGGPPYEQYF. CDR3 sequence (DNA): TGCGCCAGCAGCTCAGAAAGCGGGGGGCCCCCCTACGAGCAGTACTTC.

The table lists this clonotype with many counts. The CDR3 is CASSSLGLAFHEQYF. In DNA, the CDR3 is TGTGCCAGCAGCTCTCTGGGACTAGCGTTCCACGAGCAGTACTTC. This sequence joins TRBV11-1 and TRBJ2-7; 10 positions agree with TRBD2. CDR1 and CDR2 (germline): SGHAT, FQDESV (reference sequence). The CDR3 consists of 15 residues. With 4 bases clipped from V and 5 bases from J, the junction kept 8 bases outside the gene matches. The variable domain in full, completed from reference TRBV11-1 and TRBJ2-7, reads EAEVAQSPRYKITEKSQAVAFWCDPISGHATLYWYRQILGQGPELLVQFQDESVVDDSQLPKDRFSAERLKGVDSTLKIQPAELGDSAMYLCASSSLGLAFHEQYFGPGTRLTVT.